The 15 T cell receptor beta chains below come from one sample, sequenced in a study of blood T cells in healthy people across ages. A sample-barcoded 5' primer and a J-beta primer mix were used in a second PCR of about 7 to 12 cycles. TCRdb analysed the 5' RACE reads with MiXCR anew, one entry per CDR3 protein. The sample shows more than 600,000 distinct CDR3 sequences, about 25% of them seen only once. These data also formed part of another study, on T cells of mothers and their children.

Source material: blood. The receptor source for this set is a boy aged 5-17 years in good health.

CDR3 coding DNA: TGCGCCAGCAGCCAAGATTGGGCTAGCGGGGGCACTCTGAATGAGCAGTTCTTC. Translated: CASSQDWASGGTLNEQFF. This chain links TRBV4-3 with TRBJ2-5; TRBD2 matches at 10 bases. The assigned J gene may be wrong: the sequence end matches TRBJ2-1 better. CDR1 is LGHNA, CDR2 YSLEER, per germline. CDR3 length equals 18 residues.

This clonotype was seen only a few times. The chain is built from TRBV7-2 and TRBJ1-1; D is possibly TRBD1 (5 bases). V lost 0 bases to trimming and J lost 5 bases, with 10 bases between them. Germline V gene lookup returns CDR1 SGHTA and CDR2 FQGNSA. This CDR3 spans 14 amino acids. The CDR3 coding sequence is TGTGCCAGCAGCTTAGCGGGGGGTTGGACTGAAGCTTTCTTT. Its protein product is CASSLAGGWTEAFF. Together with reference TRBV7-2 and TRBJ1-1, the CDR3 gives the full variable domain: GAGVSQSPSNKVTEKGKDVELRCDPISGHTALYWYRQSLGQGLEFLIYFQGNSAPDKSGLPSDRFSAERTGGSVSTLTIQRTQQEDSAVYLCASSLAGGWTEAFFGQGTRLTVV.

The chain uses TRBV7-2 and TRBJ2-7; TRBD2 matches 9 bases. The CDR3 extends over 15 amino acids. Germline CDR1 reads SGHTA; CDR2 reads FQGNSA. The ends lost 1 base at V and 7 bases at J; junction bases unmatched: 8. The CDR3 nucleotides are TGTGCCAGCAGCTTAGGAGGCGGGGGGGCGGAAGAGCAGTACTTC. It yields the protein CASSLGGGGAEEQYF.

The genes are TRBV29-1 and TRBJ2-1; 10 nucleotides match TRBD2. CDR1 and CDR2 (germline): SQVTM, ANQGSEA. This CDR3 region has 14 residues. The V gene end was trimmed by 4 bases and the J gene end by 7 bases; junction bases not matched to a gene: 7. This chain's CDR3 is CSVAGLAALNEQFF. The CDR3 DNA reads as TGCAGCGTTGCTGGACTAGCGGCCCTTAATGAGCAGTTCTTC.

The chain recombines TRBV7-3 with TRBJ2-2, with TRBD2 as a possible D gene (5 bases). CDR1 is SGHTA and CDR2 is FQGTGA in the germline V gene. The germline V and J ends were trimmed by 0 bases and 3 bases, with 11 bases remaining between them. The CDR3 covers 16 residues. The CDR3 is CASSLTGVRYTGELFF. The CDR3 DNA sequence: TGTGCCAGCAGCTTAACGGGAGTCAGATACACCGGGGAGCTGTTTTTT.

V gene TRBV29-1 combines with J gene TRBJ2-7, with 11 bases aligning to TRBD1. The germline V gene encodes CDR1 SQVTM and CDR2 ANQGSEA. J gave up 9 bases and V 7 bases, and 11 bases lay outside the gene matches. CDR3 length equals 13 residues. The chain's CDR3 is CSATRTGGTGQYF. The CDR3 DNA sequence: TGCAGCGCAACCAGGACAGGGGGCACAGGGCAGTACTTC.

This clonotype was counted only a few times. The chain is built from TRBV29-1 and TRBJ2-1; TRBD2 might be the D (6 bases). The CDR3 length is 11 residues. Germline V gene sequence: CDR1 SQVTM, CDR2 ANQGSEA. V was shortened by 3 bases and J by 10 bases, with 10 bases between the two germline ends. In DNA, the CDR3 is TGCAGCGTTGACGGGAGCCCCGAGCAGTTCTTC. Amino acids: CSVDGSPEQFF.

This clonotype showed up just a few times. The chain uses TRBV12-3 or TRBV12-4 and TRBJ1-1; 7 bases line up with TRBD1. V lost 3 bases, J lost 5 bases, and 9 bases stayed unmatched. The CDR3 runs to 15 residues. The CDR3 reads CASSLGGAGGTEAFF. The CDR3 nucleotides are TGTGCCAGCAGTTTGGGAGGGGCAGGGGGGACTGAAGCTTTCTTT.

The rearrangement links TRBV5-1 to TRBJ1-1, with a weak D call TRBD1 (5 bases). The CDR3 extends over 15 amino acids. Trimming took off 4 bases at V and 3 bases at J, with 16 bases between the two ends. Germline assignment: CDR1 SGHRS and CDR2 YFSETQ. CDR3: CASSTWTPGHTEAFF. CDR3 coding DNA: TGCGCCAGCAGCACCTGGACACCGGGTCACACTGAAGCTTTCTTT.

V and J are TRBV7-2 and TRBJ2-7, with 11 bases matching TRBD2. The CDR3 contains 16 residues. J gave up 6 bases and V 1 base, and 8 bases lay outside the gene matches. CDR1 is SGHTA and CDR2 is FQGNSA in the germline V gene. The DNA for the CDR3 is TGTGCCAGCAGCTTAGAACGACTAGCGGGACCCCTCGAGCAGTACTTC. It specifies CASSLERLAGPLEQYF.

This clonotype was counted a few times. The CDR3: CASSFRDAQETQYF. The CDR3 region has the DNA TGTGCCAGCAGCTTCCGGGATGCACAAGAGACCCAGTACTTC. The V and J genes are TRBV11-1 and TRBJ2-5, with a possible D match to TRBD2 (5 bases). V was pared by 3 bases and J by 2 bases, with 10 bases between. Germline V lookup: CDR1 SGHAT, CDR2 FQDESV (reference sequence). This CDR3 has 14 amino acids.

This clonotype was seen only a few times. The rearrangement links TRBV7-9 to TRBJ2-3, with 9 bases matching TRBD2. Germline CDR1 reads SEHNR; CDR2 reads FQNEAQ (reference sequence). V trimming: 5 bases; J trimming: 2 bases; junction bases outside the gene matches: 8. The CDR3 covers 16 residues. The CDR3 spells CASSTTSGTFTDTQYF. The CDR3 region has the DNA TGTGCCAGCAGCACGACTAGCGGTACTTTCACAGATACGCAGTATTTT. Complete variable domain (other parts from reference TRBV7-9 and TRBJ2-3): DTGVSQNPRHKITKRGQNVTFRCDPISEHNRLYWYRQTLGQGPEFLTYFQNEAQLEKSRLLSDRFSAERPKGSFSTLEIQRTEQGDSAMYLCASSTTSGTFTDTQYFGPGTRLTVL.

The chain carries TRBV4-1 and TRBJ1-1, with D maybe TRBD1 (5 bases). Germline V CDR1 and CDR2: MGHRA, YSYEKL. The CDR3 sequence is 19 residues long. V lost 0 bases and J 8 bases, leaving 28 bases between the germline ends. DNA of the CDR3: TGCGCCAGCAGCCAAGAAGAATGGGGGTTTCAGGGATCGTACAAGGAAGCTTTCTTT. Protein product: CASSQEEWGFQGSYKEAFF.

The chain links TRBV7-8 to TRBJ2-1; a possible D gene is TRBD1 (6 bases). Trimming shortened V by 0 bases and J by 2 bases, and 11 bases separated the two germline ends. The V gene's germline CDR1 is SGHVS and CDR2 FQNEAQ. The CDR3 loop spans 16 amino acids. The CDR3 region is CASSLAGGGPYNEQFF. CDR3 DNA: TGTGCCAGCAGCTTAGCGGGTGGGGGCCCCTACAATGAGCAGTTCTTC.

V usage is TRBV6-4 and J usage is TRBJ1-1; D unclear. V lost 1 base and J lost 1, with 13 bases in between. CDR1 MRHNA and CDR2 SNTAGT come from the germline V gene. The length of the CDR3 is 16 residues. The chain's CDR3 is CASSDLVLRRNTEAFF. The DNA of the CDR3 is TGTGCCAGCAGTGACTTGGTACTTAGGAGGAACACTGAAGCTTTCTTT.